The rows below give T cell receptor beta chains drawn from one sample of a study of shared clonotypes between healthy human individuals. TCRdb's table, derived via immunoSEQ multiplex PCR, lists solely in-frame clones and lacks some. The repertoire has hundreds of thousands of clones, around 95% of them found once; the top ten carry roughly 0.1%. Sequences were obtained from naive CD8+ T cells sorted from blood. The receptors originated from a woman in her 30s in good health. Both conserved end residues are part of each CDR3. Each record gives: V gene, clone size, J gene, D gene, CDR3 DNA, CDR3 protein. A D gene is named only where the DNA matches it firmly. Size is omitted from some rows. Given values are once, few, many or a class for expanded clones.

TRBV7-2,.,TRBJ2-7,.,TGTGCCAGCAGCTCCCCGTCCGCTAGCGAGACTCTCGAGCAGTACTTC,CASSSPSASETLEQYF
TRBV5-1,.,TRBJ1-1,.,TGCGCCAGCAGCGAGGTGCCGGGGATGAACACTGAAGCTTTCTTT,CASSEVPGMNTEAFF
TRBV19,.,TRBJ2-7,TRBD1,TGTGCCAGTAGTGTATGGACAGGGGACCCCTACGAGCAGTACTTC,CASSVWTGDPYEQYF
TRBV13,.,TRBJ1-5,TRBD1,TGTGCCAGCAGCTTGGGGACAGCCAATCAGCCCCAGCATTTT,CASSLGTANQPQHF
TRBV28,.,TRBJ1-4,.,TGTGCCAGCAGTACACTGGGGGCAACTAATGAAAAACTGTTTTTT,CASSTLGATNEKLFF
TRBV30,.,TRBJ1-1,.,TGTGCCTGGAGGGGGCCAGGCACTGAAGCTTTCTTT,CAWRGPGTEAFF
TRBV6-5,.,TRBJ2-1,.,TGTGCCAGCAGTTCTATTTGGGGCAATGAGCAGTTCTTC,CASSSIWGNEQFF
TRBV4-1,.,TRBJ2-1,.,TGCGCCAGCAGCGAGGACCTTCACAATGAGCAGTTCTTC,CASSEDLHNEQFF
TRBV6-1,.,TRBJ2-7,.,TGTGCCAGCAGTGAGTCGAACTACGAGCAGTACTTC,CASSESNYEQYF
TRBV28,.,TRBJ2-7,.,TGTGCCAGCAGTTTCCGGTTGGGGGGCGAGCAGTACTTC,CASSFRLGGEQYF
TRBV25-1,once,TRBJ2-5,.,TGTGCCAGCAGTGAATGGGGGGTAGGGGAGACCCAGTACTTC,CASSEWGVGETQYF
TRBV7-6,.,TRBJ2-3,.,TGTGCCAGCAGCTCCCCGTGGTCAATAGGGGCAGATACGCAGTATTTT,CASSSPWSIGADTQYF
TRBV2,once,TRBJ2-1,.,TGTGCCAGCAGTGAACTCCCGGGGGTAGGGGATTTTAATGAGCAGTTCTTC,CASSELPGVGDFNEQFF
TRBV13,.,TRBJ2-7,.,TGTGCCAGCAGCCCCTCCGGGGACTACGAGCAGTACTTC,CASSPSGDYEQYF
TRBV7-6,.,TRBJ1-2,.,TGTGCCAGCAGTCCGGGTGGGGGGGCCTATGGCTACACCTTC,CASSPGGGAYGYTF
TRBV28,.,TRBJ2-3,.,TGTGCCAGCAGTCCCCCGCTTGTTAGCGAAGACTGGGATACGCAGTATTTT,CASSPPLVSEDWDTQYF
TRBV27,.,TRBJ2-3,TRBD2,TGTGCCAGCAGTCCCGGGACTAGCGGGAGGGCAGATACGCAGTATTTT,CASSPGTSGRADTQYF
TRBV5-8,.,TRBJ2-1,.,TGTGCCAGCCCGACAGGACCCTACAATGAGCAGTTCTTC,CASPTGPYNEQFF
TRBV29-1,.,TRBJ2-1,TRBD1,TGCAGCGCCGGACAGGGGAGCTCCTACAATGAGCAGTTCTTC,CSAGQGSSYNEQFF
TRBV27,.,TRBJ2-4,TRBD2,TGTGCCAGCAGTTCCCCTCTCAAAAATGGACAACTAGCGCTAGCCAAAAACATTCAGTACTTC,CASSSPLKNGQLALAKNIQYF
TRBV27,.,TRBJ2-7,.,TGTGCCTCGAGCGGATCCTCCTACGAGCAGTACTTC,CASSGSSYEQYF
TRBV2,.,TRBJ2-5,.,TGTGCCAGCAGTGAAGCAGGGACTGGGGGCGCGGGAGCAGTTGAGACCCAGTACTTC,CASSEAGTGGAGAVETQYF
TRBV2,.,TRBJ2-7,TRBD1,TGTGCCAGCAATCTAGCCCGGACAGGGACCTACGAGCAGTACTTC,CASNLARTGTYEQYF
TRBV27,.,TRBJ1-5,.,TGTGCCAGCAGTTTAGGATTCAGAGGGAATCAGCCCCAGCATTTT,CASSLGFRGNQPQHF
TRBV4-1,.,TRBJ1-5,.,TGCGCCAGCAGCCCCTTTGGGGGCAGGGAGGGTCAGCCCCAGCATTTT,CASSPFGGREGQPQHF
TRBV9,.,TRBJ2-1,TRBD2,TGTGCCAGCAGCGCGAACCCCGGGACTAGCTTAATCAATGAGCAGTTCTTC,CASSANPGTSLINEQFF
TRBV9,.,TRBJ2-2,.,TGTGCCAGCAGCCCAGGCGGAGCGAACACCGGGGAGCTGTTTTTT,CASSPGGANTGELFF
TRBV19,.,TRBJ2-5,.,TGTGCCAGTAGTACCCGGGACGTGGGGGAGACCCAGTACTTC,CASSTRDVGETQYF